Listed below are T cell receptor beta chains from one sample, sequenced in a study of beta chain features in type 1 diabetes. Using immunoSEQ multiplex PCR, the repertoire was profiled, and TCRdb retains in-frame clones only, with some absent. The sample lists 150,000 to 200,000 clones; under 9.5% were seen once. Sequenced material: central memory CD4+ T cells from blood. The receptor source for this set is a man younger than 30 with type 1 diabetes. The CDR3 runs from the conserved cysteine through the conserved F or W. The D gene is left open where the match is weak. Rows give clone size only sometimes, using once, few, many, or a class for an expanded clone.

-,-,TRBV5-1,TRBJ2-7,CASSLLGGLYEQYF,TGCGCCAGCAGCTTATTAGGGGGTCTCTACGAGCAGTACTTC
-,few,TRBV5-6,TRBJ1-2,CASSIPGRPYGYTF,TGTGCCAGCAGCATCCCCGGGAGACCCTATGGCTACACCTTC
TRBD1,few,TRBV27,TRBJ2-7,CASGRTGLYEQYF,TGTGCCAGCGGGAGGACAGGGTTGTACGAGCAGTACTTC
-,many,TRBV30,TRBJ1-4,CAWSVLSEKLFF,TGTGCCTGGAGTGTACTTTCGGAAAAACTGTTTTTT
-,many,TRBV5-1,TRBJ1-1,CASSSDGRNTEAFF,TGCGCCAGCAGCTCGGACGGGAGGAACACTGAAGCTTTCTTT
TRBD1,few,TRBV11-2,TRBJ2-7,CASGQGPPYEQYF,TGTGCCAGCGGACAGGGTCCCCCCTACGAGCAGTACTTC
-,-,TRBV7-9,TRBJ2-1,CASSPPLRVNNEQFF,TGTGCCAGCAGCCCGCCGCTCCGGGTGAACAATGAGCAGTTCTTC
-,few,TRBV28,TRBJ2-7,CASSAPGALSYEQYF,TGTGCCAGCAGTGCCCCAGGGGCCCTCTCCTACGAGCAGTACTTC
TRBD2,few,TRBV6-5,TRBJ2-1,CASSYSLAGGYNEQFF,TGTGCCAGCAGTTACTCGCTAGCGGGGGGTTACAATGAGCAGTTCTTC
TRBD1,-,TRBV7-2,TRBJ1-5,CASSLGRGTGGPNQPQHF,TGTGCCAGCAGCTTAGGAAGAGGGACAGGGGGCCCCAATCAGCCCCAGCATTTT
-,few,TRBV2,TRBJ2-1,CASSDQYNEQFF,TGTGCCAGCAGTGATCAGTACAATGAGCAGTTCTTC
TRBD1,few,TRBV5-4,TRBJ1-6,CASSQGSLGQGLGSPLHF,TGCGCCAGCAGCCAAGGATCCCTCGGACAGGGATTGGGTTCACCCCTCCACTTT
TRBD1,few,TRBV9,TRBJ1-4,CASSVAADRGKLFF,TGTGCCAGCAGCGTAGCTGCGGACAGGGGAAAACTGTTTTTT
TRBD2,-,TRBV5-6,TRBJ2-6,CASGRGLSGANVLTF,TGTGCCAGCGGGAGGGGCCTGTCTGGGGCCAACGTCCTGACTTTC
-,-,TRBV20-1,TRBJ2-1,CSAAAVNEQFF,TGCAGTGCGGCAGCGGTCAATGAGCAGTTCTTC
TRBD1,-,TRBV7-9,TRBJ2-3,CASSPGTGTDTQYF,TGTGCCAGCAGCCCCGGGACAGGCACAGATACGCAGTATTTT
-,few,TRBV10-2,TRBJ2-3,CASSEPGQDTQYF,TGCGCCAGCAGTGAACCGGGACAAGATACGCAGTATTTT
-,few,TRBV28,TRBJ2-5,CASSRSTAQYF,TGTGCCAGCAGCCGATCAACGGCCCAGTACTTC
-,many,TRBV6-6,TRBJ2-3,CASTQEVTDTQYF,TGTGCCAGCACTCAGGAGGTTACAGATACGCAGTATTTT
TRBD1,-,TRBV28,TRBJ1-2,CASSLGDRVGPNYGYTF,TGTGCCAGCAGTTTGGGGGACAGGGTTGGTCCCAACTATGGCTACACCTTC
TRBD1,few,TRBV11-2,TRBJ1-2,CASSSQGGVGYTF,TGTGCCAGCAGCTCACAAGGGGGCGTAGGCTACACCTTC
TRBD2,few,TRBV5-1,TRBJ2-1,CASSPGLAGTGEQFF,TGCGCCAGCAGCCCCGGACTAGCGGGAACGGGTGAGCAGTTCTTC
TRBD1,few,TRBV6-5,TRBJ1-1,CASTDRDTEAFF,TGTGCCAGCACCGACAGGGACACTGAAGCTTTCTTT
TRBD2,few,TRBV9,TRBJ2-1,CASSVDGTRYNEQFF,TGTGCCAGCAGCGTAGACGGGACTAGATACAATGAGCAGTTCTTC
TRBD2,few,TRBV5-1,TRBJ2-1,CASSITSGRAGEQFF,TGCGCCAGCAGCATTACTAGCGGGAGGGCCGGTGAGCAGTTCTTC
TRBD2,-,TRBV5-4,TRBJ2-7,CASSPSGSSYEQYF,TGTGCCAGCAGCCCTAGCGGGAGCTCCTACGAGCAGTACTTC
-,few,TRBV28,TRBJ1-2,CASSSPGGGVGGYTF,TGTGCCAGCAGTTCCCCCGGCGGGGGGGTTGGTGGCTACACCTTC
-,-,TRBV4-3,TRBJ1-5,CASSQEYSNQPQHF,TGCGCCAGCAGCCAAGAGTATAGCAATCAGCCCCAGCATTTT